This T cell receptor (beta chain) came from a study of T cell changes during pregnancy in multiple sclerosis. Assay: immunoSEQ multiplex PCR; the TCRdb copy retains only in-frame clones and omits some. This sample has approximately 74,000 clones, with about 88% found just once. The sample consisted of peripheral blood, taken before pregnancy. This TCR was recovered from a female donor with multiple sclerosis, enrolled in a pregnancy study.

CDR3 DNA: TGTGCCAGCAGCTTAGACGGACAGATACAGAACACTGAAGCTTTCTTT. Translated, it gives CASSLDGQIQNTEAFF. The V call is TRBV11-2, the J call TRBJ1-1; D may be TRBD1 (6 bases). CDR3 length: 16 residues. V shed 0 bases and J shed 1 base, with 12 bases lying between them. Per the germline V gene, CDR1 is SGHAT and CDR2 is FQNNGV.